The 30 T cell receptor beta chains given below trace back to one sample, sequenced in a study of control samples from healthy donors and cancer patients. Profiled with immunoSEQ multiplex PCR; TCRdb holds only in-frame clones, not every one. The sample consists of 150,000 to 200,000 clones, around 88% of them appearing once. The source material was blood. The receptors come from a man aged 18 to 29 in good health.

In its sample, this clone was seen once. The chain is built from TRBV6-4 and TRBJ1-2; weak D call: TRBD1 (5 bases). Per the germline V gene, CDR1 is MRHNA and CDR2 is SNTAGT. V lost 5 bases, J lost 8 bases, and 18 bases lay in between. The CDR3 has 14 residues. DNA of the CDR3: TGTGCCAGCAGTCGGGACGGAGCAACGGGGGGCTACACCTTC. Translating it yields CASSRDGATGGYTF.

The gene calls are TRBV7-2 and TRBJ2-5; D call uncertain. The germline V gene encodes CDR1 SGHTA and CDR2 FQGNSA. V lost 1 base and J 5 bases, leaving 11 bases between the germline ends. The CDR3 is 14 residues long. CDR3 residues: CASSLGSPPETQYF. The CDR3 bases are TGTGCCAGCAGCTTAGGAAGTCCTCCCGAGACCCAGTACTTC.

The CDR3 DNA is TGTGCCAGCAGCCACCGGGACAGGGGACCCGGGGAGCTGTTTTTT. Translating it yields CASSHRDRGPGELFF. The chain uses TRBV5-6 and TRBJ2-2, with 10 nucleotides matching TRBD1. Germline V gene sequence: CDR1 SGHDT, CDR2 YYEEEE. The CDR3 has 15 amino acids. With 4 bases clipped from V and 6 bases from J, the junction kept 6 bases outside the gene matches.

This chain joins TRBV5-1 and TRBJ2-3, with D perhaps TRBD1 (6 bases). Between the trimmed V and J ends, which lost 0 bases and 2 bases, there was a span of 10 bases. This CDR3 is built from 15 residues. From germline, CDR1 is SGHRS and CDR2 YFSETQ. The DNA of the CDR3 is TGCGCCAGCAGCTTGGAAGGGGGTTACACAGATACGCAGTATTTT. Its translation is CASSLEGGYTDTQYF.

The chain uses TRBV6-2 or TRBV6-3 and TRBJ1-5; maybe TRBD1 (6 bases). Trimming removed 4 bases at V and 2 bases at J, with 12 bases between. CDR1 is MNHEY and CDR2 is SVGEGT in the germline V gene. The CDR3 has 15 amino acids. DNA of the CDR3: TGTGCCAGCAGTTTAGGGGGAGGGGGCAATCAGCCCCAGCATTTT. As protein: CASSLGGGGNQPQHF.

The chain carries TRBV28 and TRBJ1-2; D remains unclear. With 9 bases removed from V and 4 bases from J, the gap between germline ends came to 12 bases. Germline V CDR1 and CDR2: MDHEN, SYDVKM. The CDR3 spans 12 residues. In DNA form, the CDR3 reads TGTGCCAGTAGGTACGGATCCTATGGCTACACCTTC. Protein sequence: CASRYGSYGYTF.

V gene TRBV27 combines with J gene TRBJ1-1, with a weak D call TRBD1 (5 bases). The germline CDR1 and CDR2 sequences are MNHEY and SMNVEV (reference sequence). V was pared by 0 bases and J by 0 bases, with 8 bases between. CDR3 size: 15 residues. The CDR3 is CASSLSGAMNTEAFF. Written as DNA, the CDR3 is TGTGCCAGCAGTTTATCAGGGGCTATGAACACTGAAGCTTTCTTT.

The J gene is TRBJ2-5, the V gene TRBV9; TRBD2 agrees at 11 bases. V dropped 4 bases and J dropped 2; count of bases not matched to a gene: 4. Germline loops: CDR1 SGDLS, CDR2 YYNGEE. This CDR3 contains 15 residues. CDR3 amino acids: CASSTSGGNQETQYF. In DNA form, the CDR3 reads TGTGCCAGCAGCACTAGCGGGGGAAATCAAGAGACCCAGTACTTC.

The chain is built from TRBV7-2 and TRBJ2-3; D is possibly TRBD2 (5 bases). The V and J ends lost 1 base and 5 bases respectively, with 7 bases between them. CDR1 is SGHTA and CDR2 is FQGNSA in the germline V gene. The CDR3 totals 13 residues. This CDR3 is CASSLEEGDTQYF. Written as DNA, the CDR3 is TGTGCCAGCAGCTTAGAAGAGGGAGATACGCAGTATTTT.

This clone has just one count. V gene TRBV30 combines with J gene TRBJ2-2, with D perhaps TRBD1 (6 bases). Per germline, CDR1 GTSNPN and CDR2 SVGIG (reference sequence). Deletions cut 1 base from V and 6 bases from J, with 9 bases between. The CDR3 spans 13 residues. The CDR3 DNA sequence: TGTGCCTGGAGTGAACAGGGTGCCGGGGAGCTGTTTTTT. This translates into CAWSEQGAGELFF.

In this sample, this clone turned up once. V is TRBV19 and J is TRBJ1-1, with a possible D match to TRBD1 (5 bases). V lost 6 bases and J lost 3, with 8 bases in between. This CDR3 spans 12 amino acids. CDR1 LNHDA and CDR2 SQIVND come from the germline V gene (reference sequence). CDR3 region: CASSREYTEAFF. CDR3 coding DNA: TGTGCCAGTAGCAGGGAATACACTGAAGCTTTCTTT.

The gene calls are TRBV10-3 and TRBJ2-1; D gene uncertain. The germline V gene encodes CDR1 ENHRY and CDR2 SYGVKD. The CDR3 runs to 13 residues. Trimming left V 8 bases short and J 6 bases short, with 14 bases between. Here the CDR3 reads CAIGQNSGNEQFF. As DNA, the CDR3 is TGTGCCATCGGCCAAAATTCGGGCAATGAGCAGTTCTTC.

This chain connects TRBV5-4 to TRBJ1-6, with 10 bases that match TRBD1. V gave up 3 bases and J gave up 8 bases; unmatched junction bases: 5. CDR3 length: 15 residues. Germline assignment: CDR1 SGHNT and CDR2 YYREEE (reference sequence). This CDR3 is CASSSGQGVYSPLHF. CDR3 sequence (DNA): TGTGCCAGCAGCTCCGGACAGGGGGTTTATTCACCCCTCCACTTT.

The gene calls are TRBV27 and TRBJ2-7, with D perhaps TRBD1 (5 bases). The CDR3 runs to 13 residues. Germline loops: CDR1 MNHEY, CDR2 SMNVEV (reference sequence). V was trimmed by 7 bases and J by 6 bases, leaving 16 bases between them. The CDR3 is CASKVIGVAEQYF. The CDR3 nucleotides read TGTGCCAGCAAGGTCATAGGGGTTGCCGAGCAGTACTTC.

This clone was observed a handful of times. This chain uses TRBV2 with TRBJ2-7, with 10 positions matching TRBD1. The CDR3 extends over 14 amino acids. Per germline, CDR1 SNHLY and CDR2 FYNNEI. V shed 6 bases and J 2 bases; nucleotides not matched to a gene: 4. CDR3 DNA: TGTGCCAGCAGGCGGACAGGGGGAGCCTACGAGCAGTACTTC. It specifies CASRRTGGAYEQYF.

The V and J genes are TRBV7-2 and TRBJ1-2; TRBD1 is a possible D gene (5 bases). The CDR3 covers 15 residues. Trimming removed 5 bases at V and 6 bases at J, with 19 bases between. Germline V lookup: CDR1 SGHTA, CDR2 FQGNSA. The chain's CDR3 is CASSAGGAGGHGYTF. Here the CDR3 DNA reads TGTGCCAGCAGCGCAGGAGGGGCAGGCGGCCATGGCTACACCTTC.

V usage is TRBV4-1 and J usage is TRBJ2-4, with a tentative D call TRBD2 (7 bases). This CDR3 is 14 amino acids long. Looked up from germline, CDR1 is MGHRA and CDR2 is YSYEKL. V lost 5 bases and J 1 base, leaving 9 bases between the germline ends. CDR3 loop: CASSKGGAKNIQYF. CDR3 bases: TGCGCCAGCAGCAAGGGGGGGGCCAAAAACATTCAGTACTTC.

This rearrangement joins TRBV27 to TRBJ1-5; 8 bases are shared with TRBD1. The V gene's germline CDR1 is MNHEY and CDR2 SMNVEV (reference sequence). The CDR3 consists of 18 residues. V lost 3 bases, J lost 1 base, and 11 bases stayed unmatched. CDR3 sequence: CASSFSPGQGGSNQPQHF. The CDR3 bases are TGTGCCAGCAGTTTTTCCCCTGGACAGGGCGGGAGCAATCAGCCCCAGCATTTT.

The V gene is TRBV5-5, the J gene TRBJ1-2; a weak D match, TRBD1 (6 bases). The germline V gene has CDR1 SGHKS and CDR2 YYEKEE (reference sequence). The CDR3 is 14 residues long. Between the trimmed V and J ends, which lost 8 bases and 2 bases, there was a span of 16 bases. CDR3: CASAGGGENYGYTF. CDR3 coding DNA: TGTGCCAGTGCGGGAGGGGGAGAGAACTATGGCTACACCTTC.

This sequence joins TRBV9 and TRBJ2-5, with 15 bases aligning to TRBD2. J was trimmed by 2 bases and V by 4 bases; bases with no gene match: 9. The CDR3 totals 18 residues. Looked up from germline, CDR1 is SGDLS and CDR2 is YYNGEE. DNA for the CDR3: TGTGCCAGCAGCCCCGCCGCCGGACTAGCGGGGGGGCAAGAGACCCAGTACTTC. Protein sequence: CASSPAAGLAGGQETQYF.

The CDR3 DNA reads as TGTGCCAGCAGTTGGGGGGATCACCCGTACCAAGAGACCCAGTACTTC. Protein: CASSWGDHPYQETQYF. The V call is TRBV28, the J call TRBJ2-5; tentative D call: TRBD2 (6 bases). This CDR3 has 16 amino acids. Trimming left V 4 bases short and J 0 bases short, with 15 bases between. CDR1 is MDHEN and CDR2 is SYDVKM in the germline V gene.

The chain couples TRBV7-8 to TRBJ2-5; TRBD2 aligns across 7 bases. Germline CDR1 and CDR2: SGHVS and FQNEAQ. The CDR3 contains 16 residues. J lost 2 bases, V lost 1 base, and 7 bases had no gene match. For the CDR3, the DNA is TGTGCCAGCAGCTTAGTTTGGCGGGGGACTCAAGAGACCCAGTACTTC. Translating it yields CASSLVWRGTQETQYF.

This clone has more than one count but fewer than ten. The V gene is TRBV9, the J gene TRBJ2-3, with 12 bases matching TRBD2. V shed 4 bases and J 5 bases; nucleotides not matched to a gene: 8. Germline V lookup: CDR1 SGDLS, CDR2 YYNGEE. The CDR3 is 16 amino acids. The CDR3 here is CASSLRTSGEGDTQYF. The CDR3 DNA sequence: TGTGCCAGCAGCTTACGGACTAGCGGGGAGGGAGATACGCAGTATTTT.

The chain recombines TRBV28 with TRBJ2-7, with a tentative D call TRBD1 (6 bases). V gave up 6 bases and J gave up 0 bases, with 18 bases separating them. CDR3 length: 16 amino acids. The germline V gene encodes CDR1 MDHEN and CDR2 SYDVKM. CDR3 in amino acids: CASSSLYIGGSYEQYF. The CDR3 DNA reads as TGTGCCAGCAGCTCGTTGTACATAGGGGGCTCCTACGAGCAGTACTTC.

The gene calls are TRBV7-9 and TRBJ2-2; the match to TRBD1 covers 7 bases. The CDR3 totals 19 residues. Losses at the gene ends were 1 base for V and 3 bases for J; bases not matched to a gene: 14. Germline CDR1 SEHNR, CDR2 FQNEAQ (reference sequence). The CDR3 region is CASSLGPQGRKLDTGELFF. CDR3 in DNA: TGTGCCAGCAGCTTAGGGCCACAGGGGAGAAAATTGGACACCGGGGAGCTGTTTTTT.

The chain employs TRBV5-6 and TRBJ1-6; D might be TRBD1 (5 bases). With 9 bases removed from V and 9 bases from J, the gap between germline ends came to 22 bases. The germline gives CDR1 SGHDT, CDR2 YYEEEE. The length of the CDR3 is 15 residues. The CDR3 DNA reads as TGTGCCACCAATACGGGGCCAGCAGAAAGTTCACCCCTCCACTTT. Protein: CATNTGPAESSPLHF.

The rearrangement joins TRBV7-2 to TRBJ2-5; the D gene could be TRBD1 or TRBD2 (6 bases each). The V end lost 2 bases, the J end lost 1 base, and 11 bases lay between the germline ends. Germline CDR1 is SGHTA and CDR2 is FQGNSA. This CDR3 has 15 amino acids. The CDR3 loop is CASSLHGGPQETQYF. DNA of the CDR3: TGTGCCAGCAGCTTACATGGGGGGCCCCAAGAGACCCAGTACTTC.

The chain combines TRBV5-1 with TRBJ2-3, with 9 bases lining up with TRBD1. The germline gives CDR1 SGHRS, CDR2 YFSETQ. With 2 bases clipped from V and 6 bases from J, the junction kept 4 bases outside the gene matches. The CDR3 has 14 amino acids. The CDR3 loop reads CASSLQGAPDTQYF. The CDR3 nucleotides are TGCGCCAGCAGCTTACAGGGGGCCCCCGATACGCAGTATTTT. The entire variable domain, with the rest obtained from reference TRBV5-1 and TRBJ2-3, is as follows: KAGVTQTPRYLIKTRGQQVTLSCSPISGHRSVSWYQQTPGQGLQFLFEYFSETQRNKGNFPGRFSGRQFSNSRSEMNVSTLELGDSALYLCASSLQGAPDTQYFGPGTRLTVL.

The chain has TRBV11-1 and TRBJ2-3; 9 positions match TRBD1. Germline V gene sequence: CDR1 SGHAT, CDR2 FQDESV (reference sequence). This CDR3 has 15 residues. The V segment lost 6 bases and the J segment 2 bases; nucleotides outside the gene matches: 6. The CDR3 nucleotides read TGTGCCAGCAGGACCGGGACAGGGACCACAGATACGCAGTATTTT. This encodes CASRTGTGTTDTQYF.

V usage is TRBV3-1 (or the pseudogene TRBV3-2) and J usage is TRBJ1-6, with D possibly matching TRBD1 (6 bases). This CDR3 contains 15 residues. Germline-derived CDR1 and CDR2 are LGHDT and YNNKEL (reference sequence). The V and J ends lost 0 bases and 8 bases respectively, with 11 bases between them. The CDR3 DNA follows: TGTGCCAGCAGCCAAGATCACAGGACAGATTCACCCCTCCACTTT. Amino acid sequence: CASSQDHRTDSPLHF.